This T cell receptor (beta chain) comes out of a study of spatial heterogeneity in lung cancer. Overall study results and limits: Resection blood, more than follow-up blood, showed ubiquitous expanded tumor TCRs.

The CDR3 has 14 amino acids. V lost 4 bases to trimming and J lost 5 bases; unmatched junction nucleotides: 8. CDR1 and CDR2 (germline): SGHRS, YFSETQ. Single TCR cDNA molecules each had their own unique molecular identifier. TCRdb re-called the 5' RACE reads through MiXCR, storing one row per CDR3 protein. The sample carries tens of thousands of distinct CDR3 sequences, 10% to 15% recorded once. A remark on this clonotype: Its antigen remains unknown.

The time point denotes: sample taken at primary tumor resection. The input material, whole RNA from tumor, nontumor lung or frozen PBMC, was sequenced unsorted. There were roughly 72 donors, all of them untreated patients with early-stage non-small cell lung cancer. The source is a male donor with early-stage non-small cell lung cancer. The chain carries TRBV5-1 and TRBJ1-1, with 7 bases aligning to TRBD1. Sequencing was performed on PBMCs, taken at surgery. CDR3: CASSPDRPLTEAFF. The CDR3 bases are TGCGCCAGCAGCCCGGACAGGCCCCTAACTGAAGCTTTCTTT.